The clone carrying this T cell receptor beta chain was found once. As yet, its antigen is unknown. The sample originates from a study of metastatic and nonmetastatic thyroid tumors. As for the study in general: Comparative analysis of repertoires was undertaken across blood and tumor or nodule tissue obtained from malignant and benign thyroid patients.

Authors' methods: A papillary thyroid cancer distant-metastasis classifier was built from CDR3 differences across clinicopathological groups. From the PCR reads, TCRdb re-called clones with MiXCR. TCRdb, not the original authors, processed these V and J calls. The top ten hold about 11% of the sample, which has 91,000 or so clones, roughly 13% seen once. Prior to thyroid surgery, none of the patients had received any treatment. The study's findings and limits: It was reportedly found that TCR beta diversity was significantly higher in malignant thyroid tumors than in benign nodules, a difference seen in both blood and tumor samples.

Trimming took 8 bases from V and 8 from J; bases not matched to a gene: 12. CDR3 length: 14 residues. Germline assignment: CDR1 SGHAT and CDR2 FQDESV (reference sequence). This rearrangement joins TRBV11-1 to TRBJ2-1, with 7 bases matching TRBD2. The clonotype comes from a female donor with papillary thyroid cancer or a benign thyroid nodule (not recorded which). Some clones in this sample may be carry-over from other donors' samples. Input material: blood. The CDR3 region is CASCHWTSRYEQFF. The CDR3, as DNA: TGTGCCAGCTGCCACTGGACTAGTCGCTATGAGCAGTTCTTC.